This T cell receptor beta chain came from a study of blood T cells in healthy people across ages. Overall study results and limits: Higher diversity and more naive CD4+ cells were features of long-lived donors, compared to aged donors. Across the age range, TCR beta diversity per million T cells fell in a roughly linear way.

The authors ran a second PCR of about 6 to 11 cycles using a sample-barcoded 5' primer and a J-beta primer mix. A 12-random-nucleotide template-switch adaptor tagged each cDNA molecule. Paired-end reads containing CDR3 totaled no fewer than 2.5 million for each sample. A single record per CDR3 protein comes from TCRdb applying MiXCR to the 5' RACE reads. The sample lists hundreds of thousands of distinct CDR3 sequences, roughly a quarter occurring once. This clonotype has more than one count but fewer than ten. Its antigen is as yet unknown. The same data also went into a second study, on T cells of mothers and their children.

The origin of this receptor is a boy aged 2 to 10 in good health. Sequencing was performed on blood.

The CDR3 DNA is TGTGCCATCAGTGAGGGAGCGGGGCCTTTGAATGAGCAGTTCTTC. The encoded protein is CAISEGAGPLNEQFF. The chain carries TRBV10-3 and TRBJ2-1, with 7 bases aligning to TRBD2. Germline values: CDR1 ENHRY, CDR2 SYGVKD. Losses at the gene ends were 2 bases for V and 7 bases for J; bases not matched to a gene: 8. The CDR3 is made up of 15 amino acids.